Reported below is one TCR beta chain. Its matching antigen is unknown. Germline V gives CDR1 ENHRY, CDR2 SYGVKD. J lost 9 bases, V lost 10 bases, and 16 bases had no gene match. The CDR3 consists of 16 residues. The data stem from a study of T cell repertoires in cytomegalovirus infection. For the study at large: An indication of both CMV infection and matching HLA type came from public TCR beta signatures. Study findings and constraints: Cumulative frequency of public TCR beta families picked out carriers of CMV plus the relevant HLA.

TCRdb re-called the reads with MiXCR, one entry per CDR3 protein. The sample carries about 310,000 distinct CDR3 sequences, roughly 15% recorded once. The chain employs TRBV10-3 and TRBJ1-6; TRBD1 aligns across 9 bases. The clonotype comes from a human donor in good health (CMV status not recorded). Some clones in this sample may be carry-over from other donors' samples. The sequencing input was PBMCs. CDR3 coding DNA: TGTGCCACCACCGGGACAGGGACCGTCGAGGGTTCACCCCTCCACTTT. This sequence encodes CATTGTGTVEGSPLHF.